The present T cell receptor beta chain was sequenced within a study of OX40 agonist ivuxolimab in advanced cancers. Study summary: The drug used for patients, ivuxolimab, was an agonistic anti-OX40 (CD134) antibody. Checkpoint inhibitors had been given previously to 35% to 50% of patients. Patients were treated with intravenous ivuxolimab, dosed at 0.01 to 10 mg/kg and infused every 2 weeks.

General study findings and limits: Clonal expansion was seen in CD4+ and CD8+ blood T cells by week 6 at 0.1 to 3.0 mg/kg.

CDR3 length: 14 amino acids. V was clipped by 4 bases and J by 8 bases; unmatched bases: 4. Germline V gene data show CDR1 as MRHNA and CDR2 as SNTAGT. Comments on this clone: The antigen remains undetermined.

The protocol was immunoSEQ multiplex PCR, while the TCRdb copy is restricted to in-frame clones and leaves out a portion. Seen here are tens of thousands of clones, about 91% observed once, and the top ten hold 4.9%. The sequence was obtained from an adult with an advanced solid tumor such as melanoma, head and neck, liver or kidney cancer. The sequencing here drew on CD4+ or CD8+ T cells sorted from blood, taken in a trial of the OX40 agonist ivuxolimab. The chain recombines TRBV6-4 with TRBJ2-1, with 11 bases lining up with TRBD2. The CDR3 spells CASSGLAGNDEQFF. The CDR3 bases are TGTGCCAGCAGTGGACTAGCGGGAAATGATGAGCAGTTCTTC.